The 17 T cell receptor beta chains reported below all come from one sample, sequenced in a study of T cell responses to AZD1222 COVID-19 vaccine. Profiled with immunoSEQ multiplex PCR; TCRdb holds only in-frame clones, not every one. Of 130,000 to 150,000 clones listed, approximately 78% are singletons. Sequences were derived from peripheral blood, sampled on day 0 of MenACWY control vaccination. These receptors originate from an adult in good health.

The chain links TRBV6-6 to TRBJ2-7, with TRBD2 matching 10 bases. V was pared by 8 bases and J by 12 bases, with 7 bases of the junction left unmatched. The CDR3 extends over 11 amino acids. Germline V gives CDR1 MNHNY, CDR2 SVGAGI (reference sequence). This CDR3 reads CASSTSGDMYV. CDR3 DNA: TGTGCCAGCTCCACTAGCGGGGATATGTACGTC.

The chain employs TRBV6-4 and TRBJ2-3, with a possible D match to TRBD1 (6 bases). V lost 4 bases and J 6 bases, leaving 20 bases between the germline ends. The CDR3 contains 16 residues. Germline lookup yields CDR1 MRHNA and CDR2 SNTAGT. The CDR3 DNA reads as TGTGCCAGCAGTGGCTACCCGTCAGGGGTTCAGGATACGCAGTATTTT. Protein product: CASSGYPSGVQDTQYF.

This chain uses TRBV6-6 with TRBJ1-2; 7 nucleotides agree with TRBD1. Losses at the gene ends were 7 bases for V and 4 bases for J; bases not matched to a gene: 6. Germline values: CDR1 MNHNY, CDR2 SVGAGI (reference sequence). The CDR3 covers 13 residues. CDR3 DNA sequence: TGTGCCAGCAACGCGGGACAGAGCTATGGCTACACCTTC. Encoded protein: CASNAGQSYGYTF.

In DNA, the CDR3 is TGTGCCAGCAGGGTTACAGGGGAAGCCATTGGCACCGGGGAGCTGTTTTTT. Protein sequence: CASRVTGEAIGTGELFF. The chain uses TRBV3-1 (or the pseudogene TRBV3-2) and TRBJ2-2, with 7 bases aligning to TRBD1. Per the germline V gene, CDR1 is LGHDT and CDR2 is YNNKEL (reference sequence). There are 17 residues in the CDR3. Losses at the gene ends were 6 bases for V and 4 bases for J; bases not matched to a gene: 14.

The chain couples TRBV19 to TRBJ2-2; D gene ambiguous. The CDR3 spans 12 residues. With 3 bases removed from V and 6 bases from J, the gap between germline ends came to 5 bases. Germline lookup yields CDR1 LNHDA and CDR2 SQIVND (reference sequence). As DNA, the CDR3 is TGTGCCAGTAGTATGCGGCCCGGGGAGCTGTTTTTT. This gives the protein CASSMRPGELFF.

Only a few counts were recorded for this clone. J is TRBJ1-2 and V is TRBV6-5; no reliable D call. Trimming removed 2 bases at V and 4 bases at J, with 8 bases between. The CDR3 is made up of 13 amino acids. The germline CDR1 and CDR2 sequences are MNHEY and SVGAGI. The CDR3 DNA follows: TGTGCCAGCAGTTACGTGGCAGGCTATGGCTACACCTTC. Protein product: CASSYVAGYGYTF.

V and J are TRBV5-4 and TRBJ1-2; 9 bases map to TRBD1. Germline V gene data show CDR1 as SGHNT and CDR2 as YYREEE (reference sequence). With V trimmed by 1 base and J by 6 bases, 7 bases remained unmatched. The CDR3 contains 15 residues. The DNA for the CDR3 is TGTGCCAGCAGCTTGCAACAGGGGGCCTGGGATGGCTACACCTTC. Amino acid sequence: CASSLQQGAWDGYTF.

This chain connects TRBV7-3 to TRBJ1-5; maybe TRBD1 (6 bases). Trimming took 4 bases from V and 7 from J, leaving 11 bases between them. Germline CDR1 reads SGHTA; CDR2 reads FQGTGA. The CDR3 is made up of 13 amino acids. In nucleotides, the CDR3 is TGTGCCAGCAGCTCCTGGGGGGGCCAGCCCCAGCATTTT. Its protein is CASSSWGGQPQHF.

This chain joins TRBV5-1 and TRBJ2-5, with D perhaps TRBD1 or TRBD2 (5 bases each). The CDR3 has 13 amino acids. Germline V gene sequence: CDR1 SGHRS, CDR2 YFSETQ. Trimming pared 4 bases from V and 0 bases from J, leaving 7 bases between. For the CDR3, the DNA is TGCGCCAGCAGCCGGGGACACCAAGAGACCCAGTACTTC. Translated, it gives CASSRGHQETQYF.

The gene calls are TRBV5-6 and TRBJ2-7, with D uncertain. The length of the CDR3 is 12 residues. Per germline, CDR1 SGHDT and CDR2 YYEEEE. V was trimmed by 5 bases and J by 3 bases, leaving 9 bases between them. The CDR3 loop is CASSSPRYEQYF. In DNA, the CDR3 is TGTGCCAGCAGTTCTCCACGCTACGAGCAGTACTTC. The variable domain in full, with the rest retrieved from reference TRBV5-6 and TRBJ2-7, is DAGVTQSPTHLIKTRGQQVTLRCSPKSGHDTVSWYQQALGQGPQFIFQYYEEEERQRGNFPDRFSGHQFPNYSSELNVNALLLGDSALYLCASSSPRYEQYFGPGTRLTVT.

The chain uses TRBV10-2 and TRBJ2-7; the D gene is possibly TRBD1 (6 bases). The CDR3 totals 13 residues. CDR1 is WSHSY and CDR2 is SAAADI in the germline V gene. Deletions cut 3 bases from V and 9 bases from J, with 15 bases between. CDR3 in amino acids: CASSEPTGDPQYF. The CDR3 DNA is TGCGCCAGCAGTGAACCGACAGGAGACCCGCAGTACTTC.

In its sample, this clone was seen a few times. The chain combines TRBV9 with TRBJ1-1; D gene ambiguous. The CDR3 spans 14 residues. Per the germline V gene, CDR1 is SGDLS and CDR2 is YYNGEE. V was trimmed by 4 bases and J by 5 bases, leaving 15 bases between them. Here the CDR3 DNA reads TGTGCCAGCAGCCTCGCGGGCGACGGGACTGAAGCTTTCTTT. This codes for CASSLAGDGTEAFF.

CDR3 sequence reads: CASSLGMSTGELFF. Written as DNA, the CDR3 is TGTGCCAGCAGCTTAGGGATGTCAACCGGGGAGCTGTTTTTT. The gene calls are TRBV7-9 and TRBJ2-2, with D uncertain. CDR1 and CDR2 from the germline V gene are SEHNR and FQNEAQ (reference sequence). The CDR3 is 14 residues long. V lost 1 base to trimming and J lost 5 bases, with 8 bases between them.

The rearrangement joins TRBV2 to TRBJ1-5; D remains unclear. The CDR3 spans 15 residues. In germline, CDR1 is SNHLY, CDR2 FYNNEI. Deletions cut 4 bases from V and 0 bases from J, with 10 bases between. The CDR3 spells CASSVSRYSNQPQHF. In DNA, the CDR3 is TGTGCCAGCAGTGTAAGCCGTTATAGCAATCAGCCCCAGCATTTT.

CDR3: CASSVLAGSGEKLFF. CDR3 DNA: TGTGCCAGCAGCGTACTTGCCGGGTCTGGTGAAAAACTGTTTTTT. The V call is TRBV9, the J call TRBJ1-4; D is unresolved. Deletions cut 1 base from V and 7 bases from J, with 14 bases between. CDR1 and CDR2 (germline): SGDLS, YYNGEE. CDR3 length: 15 amino acids.

This clone has just a few counts. The chain links TRBV6-5 to TRBJ2-7, with D perhaps matching TRBD2 (6 bases). CDR3 length: 13 residues. Germline values: CDR1 MNHEY, CDR2 SVGAGI. Between the trimmed V and J ends, which lost 6 bases and 0 bases, there was a span of 9 bases. The CDR3 here is CASSWDFSYEQYV. The DNA for the CDR3 is TGTGCCAGCAGCTGGGACTTCTCCTACGAGCAGTACGTC.

The rearrangement joins TRBV6-1 to TRBJ2-4, with 7 bases that match TRBD1. The CDR3 is 13 residues long. The V gene end was trimmed by 1 base and the J gene end by 8 bases; junction bases not matched to a gene: 2. CDR1 is MNHNS, CDR2 SASEGT, per germline. The CDR3 sequence is CASSEDRGDIQYF. DNA of the CDR3: TGTGCCAGCAGTGAAGACAGGGGAGACATTCAGTACTTC.